The 32 T cell receptor beta chains below were found in one sample sequenced in a study of T cells in Graves' hyperthyroidism and ophthalmopathy. The CDR3 regions of TCR beta were amplified from RNA transcripts. TCR CDR3 underwent first-round RT-PCR with the HTBI primer set. TCRdb re-derived calls from the multiplex PCR reads in MiXCR, one entry per CDR3 protein. The data contain roughly 400,000 distinct CDR3 sequences, roughly an eighth of them singletons. Sequencing was carried out using blood. These receptors all stem from a middle-aged man with Graves' ophthalmopathy.

This clonotype was recorded many times. The chain carries TRBV14 and TRBJ2-1; TRBD2 matches at 9 bases. Looked up from germline, CDR1 is SGHDN and CDR2 is FVKESK. The J segment lost 5 bases and the V segment lost 0 bases, leaving 8 bases of the junction unmatched. The CDR3 consists of 17 residues. The CDR3 DNA sequence: TGTGCCAGCAGCCAAGACAGGGTGGTAGCGGGAGACAATGAGCAGTTCTTC. This gives the protein CASSQDRVVAGDNEQFF.

V is TRBV20-1 and J is TRBJ2-7, with a weak D call TRBD1 (6 bases). CDR3 length: 13 residues. CDR1 and CDR2 from the germline V gene are DFQATT and SNEGSKA (reference sequence). Trimming removed 6 bases from V and 2 bases from J, with 14 bases in between. The CDR3 sequence: CSALDRTPYEQYF. The CDR3 bases are TGCAGTGCCCTGGACAGAACCCCCTACGAGCAGTACTTC.

This clonotype was recorded a few times. This rearrangement joins TRBV20-1 to TRBJ1-6; a possible D gene is TRBD1 (5 bases). Germline CDR1 is DFQATT and CDR2 is SNEGSKA (reference sequence). V lost 5 bases to trimming and J lost 0 bases, with 8 bases between them. This CDR3 has 14 amino acids. This chain's CDR3 is CSAFTGSYNSPLHF. As DNA, the CDR3 is TGCAGTGCTTTTACAGGCTCCTATAATTCACCCCTCCACTTT.

This clonotype was picked up a small number of times. J is TRBJ2-1 and V is TRBV5-1; 9 bases agree with TRBD1. The germline V gene has CDR1 SGHRS and CDR2 YFSETQ. The ends lost 5 bases at V and 5 bases at J; junction bases unmatched: 5. The CDR3 totals 14 residues. CDR3 sequence: CASSPQGAHNEQFF. CDR3 nucleotide sequence: TGCGCCAGCAGTCCACAGGGGGCGCACAATGAGCAGTTCTTC.

The J gene is TRBJ2-5, the V gene TRBV19; maybe TRBD1 (7 bases). CDR3 length equals 15 residues. V lost 4 bases and J lost 2, with 14 bases in between. Germline V gene data show CDR1 as LNHDA and CDR2 as SQIVND (reference sequence). CDR3 in amino acids: CASSKLGGQQETQYF. Here the CDR3 DNA reads TGTGCCAGTAGTAAACTCGGGGGACAGCAAGAGACCCAGTACTTC.

This clonotype was counted at least ten times. Here the CDR3 reads CASSLIVDYGYTF. CDR3 nucleotides: TGTGCCAGCAGTTTAATCGTTGACTATGGCTACACCTTC. The chain uses TRBV28 and TRBJ1-2; D ambiguous. CDR3 length: 13 residues. The V gene's germline CDR1 is MDHEN and CDR2 SYDVKM. V shed 2 bases and J shed 3 bases, with 7 bases lying between them.

This clonotype was observed a few times. CDR3 sequence: CASSLGPAGANEKLFF. CDR3 bases: TGCGCCAGCAGCCTGGGACCCGCTGGGGCTAATGAAAAACTGTTTTTT. The V gene is TRBV4-1, the J gene TRBJ1-4; possibly TRBD1 for D (5 bases). The germline V and J ends were trimmed by 4 bases and 3 bases, with 15 bases remaining between them. The CDR3 sequence is 16 residues long. Germline V gene lookup returns CDR1 MGHRA and CDR2 YSYEKL.

The chain couples TRBV30 to TRBJ2-4, with a weak D call TRBD2 (7 bases). Per germline, CDR1 GTSNPN and CDR2 SVGIG (reference sequence). Between the trimmed V and J ends, which lost 1 base and 3 bases, there was a span of 22 bases. The CDR3 totals 18 residues. This chain's CDR3 is CAWSGGWGGPRDKNIQYF. In DNA, the CDR3 is TGTGCCTGGAGTGGGGGGTGGGGGGGGCCTCGCGACAAAAACATTCAGTACTTC.

In this sample, this clonotype turned up many times. The DNA of the CDR3 is TGTGCCAGCATCAAAGGAGGGGGGACAGGGCCCTACGAGCAGTACTTC. Protein sequence: CASIKGGGTGPYEQYF. This chain connects TRBV28 to TRBJ2-7, with 9 bases aligning to TRBD1. Germline V lookup: CDR1 MDHEN, CDR2 SYDVKM. There are 16 residues in the CDR3. Germline trimming cut 7 bases from V and 2 bases from J; bases unmatched to any gene: 12.

There are many counts of this clonotype. The rearrangement uses TRBV29-1 and TRBJ2-3; D is undetermined. The CDR3 length is 10 residues. The germline gives CDR1 SQVTM, CDR2 ANQGSEA. Between the trimmed V and J ends, which lost 2 bases and 8 bases, there was a span of 5 bases. This CDR3 reads CSVEWGTQYF. CDR3 nucleotide sequence: TGCAGCGTTGAATGGGGTACGCAGTATTTT.

Ten or more counts support this clonotype. The chain couples TRBV29-1 to TRBJ1-1, with no clear D. Germline V gene data show CDR1 as SQVTM and CDR2 as ANQGSEA. The CDR3 length is 10 residues. V was pared by 7 bases and J by 4 bases, with 7 bases between. The CDR3 DNA sequence: TGCAGCGCTATTGGCACTGAAGCTTTCTTT. It translates to CSAIGTEAFF.

In its sample, this clonotype was seen a few times. The V call is TRBV10-3, the J call TRBJ2-7; 10 bases align to TRBD1. The CDR3 is 15 amino acids. Trimming at V came to 4 bases and at J to 3 bases, leaving 6 bases not matched to a gene. Germline V gives CDR1 ENHRY, CDR2 SYGVKD. Here the CDR3 reads CAISGPGQGFYEQYF. In nucleotides, the CDR3 is TGTGCCATCAGTGGGCCGGGACAGGGGTTCTACGAGCAGTACTTC.

This clonotype has just a few counts. The chain employs TRBV6-1 and TRBJ2-1; 10 nucleotides line up with TRBD1. The V and J ends lost 7 bases and 9 bases, in that order; junction bases with no gene match: 15. Germline V gene sequence: CDR1 MNHNS, CDR2 SASEGT. The CDR3 extends over 16 amino acids. The DNA for the CDR3 is TGTGCCAGCAAATGGGATAGACAGGGACAGGGGACTGAGCAGTTCTTC. This codes for CASKWDRQGQGTEQFF.

In this sample, this clonotype turned up many times. V is TRBV20-1 and J is TRBJ2-2, with 11 bases fitting TRBD2. The CDR3 has 16 residues. The trim removed 2 bases at V and 6 bases at J, leaving 8 bases unmatched. Germline CDR1 reads DFQATT; CDR2 reads SNEGSKA (reference sequence). The CDR3 loop is CSARSTSGRWSGELFF. CDR3 nucleotides: TGCAGTGCTAGATCCACTAGCGGGAGATGGTCCGGGGAGCTGTTTTTT.

V usage is TRBV6-1 and J usage is TRBJ1-1, with 7 bases lining up with TRBD1. The ends lost 5 bases at V and 3 bases at J; junction bases unmatched: 9. Germline CDR1 reads MNHNS; CDR2 reads SASEGT. The CDR3 loop spans 15 amino acids. CDR3 residues: CASSTHRGLDTEAFF. The CDR3 DNA reads as TGTGCCAGCAGTACACACAGGGGATTGGACACTGAAGCTTTCTTT.

The chain carries TRBV27 and TRBJ1-1, with D perhaps matching TRBD1 (5 bases). CDR3 length: 17 amino acids. The ends were cut back, 3 bases at V and 1 base at J, with 18 bases in the middle. Germline-derived CDR1 and CDR2 are MNHEY and SMNVEV (reference sequence). The CDR3 DNA is TGTGCCAGCAGTTTTGGGACCGCCCGGGCTTGGAACACTGAAGCTTTCTTT. It yields the protein CASSFGTARAWNTEAFF.

The chain combines TRBV7-9 with TRBJ1-1, with D unresolved. Deletions cut 1 base from V and 2 bases from J, with 11 bases between. Germline CDR1 SEHNR, CDR2 FQNEAQ (reference sequence). This CDR3 spans 15 amino acids. CDR3 nucleotides: TGTGCCAGCAGCTTAGGTGACATTTCTAACACTGAAGCTTTCTTT. It is translated as CASSLGDISNTEAFF.

Of note for this clonotype: One end of the junction does not line up with germline, which may come from a read error. The chain joins TRBV24-1 to TRBJ2-5, with 9 bases aligning to TRBD1. The CDR3 loop spans 15 amino acids. In germline, CDR1 is KGHDR, CDR2 SFDVKD. Written as DNA, the CDR3 is TGTGCCACCAGTGACCCACAGGGGGCAGGGGAGACTCAGTACTTC. Protein: CATSDPQGAGETQYF.

This sequence joins TRBV27 and TRBJ2-7; a possible D gene is TRBD1 (6 bases). Trimming stripped 2 bases from V and 1 base from J, with 9 bases between. Germline V gene data show CDR1 as MNHEY and CDR2 as SMNVEV (reference sequence). The CDR3 extends over 14 amino acids. This chain's CDR3 is CASSLRDISYEQYF. Written as DNA, the CDR3 is TGTGCCAGCAGTTTACGGGACATTTCCTACGAGCAGTACTTC.

At least ten counts were recorded for this clonotype. The chain uses TRBV20-1 and TRBJ2-7; 7 bases agree with TRBD2. V dropped 3 bases and J dropped 3; count of bases not matched to a gene: 5. Germline CDR1 and CDR2: DFQATT and SNEGSKA (reference sequence). This CDR3 is built from 13 residues. The CDR3 loop is CSARSSGVYEQYF. The DNA of the CDR3 is TGCAGTGCTAGGTCGAGCGGGGTCTACGAGCAGTACTTC.

The V gene is TRBV29-1, the J gene TRBJ2-3; D call uncertain. Germline assignment: CDR1 SQVTM and CDR2 ANQGSEA. V shed 8 bases and J shed 4 bases, with 10 bases lying between them. This CDR3 spans 11 amino acids. The CDR3 loop is CSYLGSDTQYF. The CDR3 DNA reads as TGCAGCTACCTCGGTTCAGATACGCAGTATTTT.

This clonotype has more than one count but fewer than ten. V gene TRBV15 combines with J gene TRBJ2-1; 8 bases line up with TRBD2. This CDR3 comprises 16 residues. The V gene end was trimmed by 5 bases and the J gene end by 2 bases; junction bases not matched to a gene: 8. The germline V gene encodes CDR1 LNHNV and CDR2 YYDKDF (reference sequence). For the CDR3, the DNA is TGTGCCACCAGCGCAGAGCGGGAGTCTACCTACAATGAGCAGTTCTTC. This sequence encodes CATSAERESTYNEQFF.

Concerning this clonotype: A much larger clone is a single base away; this may be a read error. This chain uses TRBV27 with TRBJ1-2; D uncertain. The CDR3 covers 16 residues. V was trimmed by 4 bases and J by 4 bases, leaving 19 bases between them. Germline V lookup: CDR1 MNHEY, CDR2 SMNVEV (reference sequence). CDR3 DNA: TGTGCCAGCAGTTCCTACCGGGTCAGCCTATTCTATGGCTACACCTTC. Protein: CASSSYRVSLFYGYTF.

This clonotype was observed at least ten times. This chain uses TRBV30 with TRBJ2-7; TRBD2 agrees at 7 bases. This CDR3 region has 15 residues. Per the germline V gene, CDR1 is GTSNPN and CDR2 is SVGIG (reference sequence). J was trimmed by 6 bases and V by 0 bases; bases with no gene match: 11. The CDR3 nucleotides read TGTGCCTGGAGTGTCGGCGGGAGAAGAGGGATCGAGCAGTACTTC. Its translation: CAWSVGGRRGIEQYF.

This clonotype was recorded at least ten times. The rearrangement joins TRBV6-1 to TRBJ2-1, with D perhaps TRBD1 or TRBD2 (5 bases each). The CDR3 runs 16 residues. Germline V CDR1 and CDR2: MNHNS, SASEGT. Trimming stripped 1 base from V and 0 bases from J, with 10 bases between. The CDR3 is CASSEGRGASYNEQFF. DNA for the CDR3: TGTGCCAGCAGTGAAGGGAGAGGGGCCTCCTACAATGAGCAGTTCTTC.

There are many counts of this clonotype. The chain uses TRBV2 and TRBJ1-5; D gene unclear. Germline values: CDR1 SNHLY, CDR2 FYNNEI. CDR3 size: 13 residues. Trimming removed 4 bases from V and 2 bases from J, with 6 bases in between. CDR3 protein: CASSAAGNQPQHF. In nucleotides, the CDR3 is TGTGCCAGCAGTGCGGCGGGCAATCAGCCCCAGCATTTT.

This clonotype turned up a few times. The gene calls are TRBV5-4 and TRBJ2-1; 8 nucleotides agree with TRBD2. The germline V gene has CDR1 SGHNT and CDR2 YYREEE (reference sequence). V shed 10 bases and J 5 bases; nucleotides not matched to a gene: 11. The CDR3 runs to 14 residues. CDR3 in DNA: TGTGCCTTCGGGGCCCGAGCGGGAGACAATGAGCAGTTCTTC. This sequence encodes CAFGARAGDNEQFF.

This clonotype was seen only a few times. This rearrangement joins TRBV27 to TRBJ2-7; 10 bases line up with TRBD2. The trim removed 3 bases at V and 6 bases at J, leaving 11 bases unmatched. Germline loops: CDR1 MNHEY, CDR2 SMNVEV (reference sequence). The CDR3 runs to 16 residues. CDR3: CASSFSASGSLREQYF. For the CDR3, the DNA is TGTGCCAGCAGTTTTTCGGCTAGCGGGAGCTTGCGCGAGCAGTACTTC.

This sequence joins TRBV12-3 or TRBV12-4 and TRBJ2-7; 7 bases are a match to TRBD2. The V segment lost 3 bases and the J segment 1 base; nucleotides outside the gene matches: 6. This CDR3 has 15 amino acids. The CDR3 nucleotides are TGTGCCAGCAGTTTTGAGGCGGGAGCGTCCTACGAGCAGTACTTC. This encodes CASSFEAGASYEQYF.

The chain is built from TRBV27 and TRBJ2-1; 7 bases agree with TRBD2. There are 22 residues in the CDR3. CDR1 is MNHEY, CDR2 SMNVEV, per germline (reference sequence). V shed 3 bases and J 6 bases; nucleotides not matched to a gene: 29. In nucleotides, the CDR3 is TGTGCCAGCAGTTTGTCCAGCGGGGTGGGGAGGGCTTCTCTTATAGGGCGCAATGAGCAGTTCTTC. It codes for CASSLSSGVGRASLIGRNEQFF.

This clonotype showed up many times. The chain joins TRBV2 to TRBJ2-1; D unclear. Between the trimmed V and J ends, which lost 2 bases and 2 bases, there was a span of 16 bases. This CDR3 contains 17 residues. CDR1 SNHLY and CDR2 FYNNEI come from the germline V gene. CDR3 nucleotide sequence: TGTGCCAGCAGTGAAAATACTTGGTTTCCTACCTACAATGAGCAGTTCTTC. It codes for CASSENTWFPTYNEQFF.

This clonotype turned up a few times. A junction end diverges from the germline sequence, so it may reflect a read error. The chain couples TRBV5-6 to TRBJ2-5; 8 bases align to TRBD2. Germline V lookup: CDR1 SGHDT, CDR2 YYEEEE. This CDR3 spans 14 amino acids. CDR3 sequence: CASSPGGVGETQCF. The CDR3 coding sequence is TGTGCCAGCAGCCCCGGGGGGGTCGGGGAGACCCAGTGCTTC.